This record concerns one TCR beta chain sequence. Its target is unknown. PCR used 60 Vbeta primers and 13 Jbeta primers. Generated by immunoSEQ multiplex PCR, the TCRdb table keeps only in-frame clones and is missing some. The table shows about 160,000 clones, with about four fifths occurring only once. The record originates from a study of cytomegalovirus exposure and HLA in healthy donors. Study results and caveats: In a later analysis, HLA-associated beta chains showed higher expansion and lower generation probabilities than comparable chains. When a later analysis was performed, an Asian-associated ancestry cluster reportedly had fewer N-insertions than the roughly 690-donor mean. Researchers catalogued approximately 160 TCR beta chains as cytomegalovirus-associated. The likely origin of a cluster of highly shared sequence variants was a sequencing artifact.

The sequence was obtained from a young woman in good health and CMV-seropositive. Source material: PBMCs.

The DNA of the CDR3 is TGTGCCAGCAGTTCCTTCAGTGGGGCGTTCGAGCAGTACTTC. Its translation is CASSSFSGAFEQYF. The V and J genes are TRBV2 and TRBJ2-5; D might be TRBD1 (5 bases). TRBJ2-7 matches the DNA end more closely, so the J call is doubtful. The CDR3 runs 14 residues. CDR1 SNHLY and CDR2 FYNNEI come from the germline V gene.